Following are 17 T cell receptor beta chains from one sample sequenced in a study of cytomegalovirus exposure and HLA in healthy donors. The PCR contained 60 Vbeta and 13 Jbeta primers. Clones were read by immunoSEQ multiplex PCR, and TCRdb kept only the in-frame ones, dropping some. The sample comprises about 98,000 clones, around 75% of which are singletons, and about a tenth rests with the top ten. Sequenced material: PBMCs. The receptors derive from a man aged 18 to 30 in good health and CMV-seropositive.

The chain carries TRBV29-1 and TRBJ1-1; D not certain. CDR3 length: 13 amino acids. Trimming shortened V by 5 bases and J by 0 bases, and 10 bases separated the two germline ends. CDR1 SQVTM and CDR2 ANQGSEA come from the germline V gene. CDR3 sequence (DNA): TGCAGCGTTAAACGGGTCATGAACACTGAAGCTTTCTTT. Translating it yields CSVKRVMNTEAFF.

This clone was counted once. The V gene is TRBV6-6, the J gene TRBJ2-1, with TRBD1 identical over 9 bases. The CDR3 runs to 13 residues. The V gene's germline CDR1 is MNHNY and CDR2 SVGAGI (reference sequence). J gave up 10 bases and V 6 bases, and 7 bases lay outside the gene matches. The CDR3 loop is CASSPGQGREQFF. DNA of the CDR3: TGTGCCAGCAGCCCGGGACAGGGACGCGAGCAGTTCTTC.

The CDR3 loop reads CASSAGRWQPQHF. Written as DNA, the CDR3 is TGTGCCAGCAGTGCCGGGAGGTGGCAGCCCCAGCATTTT. J is TRBJ1-5 and V is TRBV6-1; D call uncertain. Trimming took 4 bases from V and 7 from J, leaving 11 bases between them. The CDR3 consists of 13 residues. The germline V gene has CDR1 MNHNS and CDR2 SASEGT.

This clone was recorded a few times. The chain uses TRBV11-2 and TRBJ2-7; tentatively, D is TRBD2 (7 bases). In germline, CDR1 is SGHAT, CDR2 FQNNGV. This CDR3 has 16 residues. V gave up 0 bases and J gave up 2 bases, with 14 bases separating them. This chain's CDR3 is CASSLDSRGGPYEQYF. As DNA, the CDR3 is TGTGCCAGCAGCTTAGATAGTCGCGGGGGCCCCTACGAGCAGTACTTC. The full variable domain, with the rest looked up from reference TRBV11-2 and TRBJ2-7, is EAGVAQSPRYKIIEKRQSVAFWCNPISGHATLYWYQQILGQGPKLLIQFQNNGVVDDSQLPKDRFSAERLKGVDSTLKIQPAKLEDSAVYLCASSLDSRGGPYEQYFGPGTRLTVT.

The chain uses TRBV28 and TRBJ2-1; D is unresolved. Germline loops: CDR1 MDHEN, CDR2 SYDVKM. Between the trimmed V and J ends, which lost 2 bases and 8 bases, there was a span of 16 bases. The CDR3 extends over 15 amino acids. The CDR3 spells CASSLGQYDVDEQFF. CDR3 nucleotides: TGTGCCAGCAGTTTAGGGCAGTACGATGTCGATGAGCAGTTCTTC.

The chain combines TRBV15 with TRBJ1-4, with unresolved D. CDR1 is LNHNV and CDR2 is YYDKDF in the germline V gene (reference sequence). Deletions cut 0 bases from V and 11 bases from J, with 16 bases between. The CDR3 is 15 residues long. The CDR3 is CATSRDLASGFKLFF. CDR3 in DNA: TGTGCCACCAGCAGAGATTTAGCCTCTGGCTTCAAACTGTTTTTT.

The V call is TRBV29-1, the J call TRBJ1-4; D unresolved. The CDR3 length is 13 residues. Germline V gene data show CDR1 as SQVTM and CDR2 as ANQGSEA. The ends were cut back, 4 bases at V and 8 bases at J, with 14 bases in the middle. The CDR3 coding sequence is TGCAGCGTTGGGGAGCACCCGGAAGAAAAACTGTTTTTT. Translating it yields CSVGEHPEEKLFF.

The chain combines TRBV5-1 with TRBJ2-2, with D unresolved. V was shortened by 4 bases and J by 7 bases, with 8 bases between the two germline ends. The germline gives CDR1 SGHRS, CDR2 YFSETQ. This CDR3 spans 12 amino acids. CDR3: CASSPADGELFF. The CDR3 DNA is TGCGCCAGCAGCCCCGCAGACGGGGAGCTGTTTTTT.

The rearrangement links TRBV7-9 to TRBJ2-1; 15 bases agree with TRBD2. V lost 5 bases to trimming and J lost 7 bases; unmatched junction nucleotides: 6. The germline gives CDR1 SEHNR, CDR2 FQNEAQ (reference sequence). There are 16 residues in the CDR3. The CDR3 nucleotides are TGTGCCAGCAGCCCCGGGGGACTAGCGGGGGGAAATGAGCAGTTCTTC. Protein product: CASSPGGLAGGNEQFF.

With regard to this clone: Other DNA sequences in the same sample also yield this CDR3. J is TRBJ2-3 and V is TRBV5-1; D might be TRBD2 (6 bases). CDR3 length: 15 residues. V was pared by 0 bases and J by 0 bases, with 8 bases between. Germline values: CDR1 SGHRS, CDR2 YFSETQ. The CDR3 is CASSLGGTSTDTQYF. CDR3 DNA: TGCGCCAGCAGCTTGGGGGGGACTAGCACAGATACGCAGTATTTT. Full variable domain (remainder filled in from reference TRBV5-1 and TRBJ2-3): KAGVTQTPRYLIKTRGQQVTLSCSPISGHRSVSWYQQTPGQGLQFLFEYFSETQRNKGNFPGRFSGRQFSNSRSEMNVSTLELGDSALYLCASSLGGTSTDTQYFGPGTRLTVL.

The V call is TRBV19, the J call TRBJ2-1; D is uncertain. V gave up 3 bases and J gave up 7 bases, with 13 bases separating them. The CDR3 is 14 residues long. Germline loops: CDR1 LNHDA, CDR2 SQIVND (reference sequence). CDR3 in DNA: TGTGCCAGTAGTATTCGGTCGAGCTGGAATGAGCAGTTCTTC. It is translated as CASSIRSSWNEQFF.

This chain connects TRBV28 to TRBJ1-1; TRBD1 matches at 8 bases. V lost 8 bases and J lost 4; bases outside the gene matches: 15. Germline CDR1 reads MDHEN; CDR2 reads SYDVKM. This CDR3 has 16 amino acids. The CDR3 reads CASGSGTGGGSTEAFF. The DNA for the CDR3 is TGTGCCAGCGGGTCTGGTACAGGGGGAGGGAGCACTGAAGCTTTCTTT.

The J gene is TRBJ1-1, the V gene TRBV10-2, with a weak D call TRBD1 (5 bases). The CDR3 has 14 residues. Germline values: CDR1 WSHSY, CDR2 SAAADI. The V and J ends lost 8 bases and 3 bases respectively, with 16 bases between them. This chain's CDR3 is CASPQGRRDTEAFF. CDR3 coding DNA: TGCGCCAGCCCGCAGGGCCGTAGGGACACTGAAGCTTTCTTT.

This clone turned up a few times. As DNA, the CDR3 is TGTGCCACCAAGGGGGGGCTCGACGAGCAGTACTTC. Translated, it gives CATKGGLDEQYF. The chain employs TRBV6-1 and TRBJ2-7; TRBD2 might be the D (7 bases). The CDR3 sequence is 12 residues long. From germline, CDR1 is MNHNS and CDR2 SASEGT. The ends were cut back, 10 bases at V and 5 bases at J, with 15 bases in the middle.

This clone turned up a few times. CDR3 in DNA: TGTGCCAGCAGCTTGCGGCAGGTCTCCAAGGCATTCACTGAAGCTTTCTTT. As protein: CASSLRQVSKAFTEAFF. The chain joins TRBV5-4 to TRBJ1-1, with D unresolved. V shed 1 base and J shed 4 bases, with 20 bases lying between them. The V gene's germline CDR1 is SGHNT and CDR2 YYREEE (reference sequence). This CDR3 is built from 17 residues.

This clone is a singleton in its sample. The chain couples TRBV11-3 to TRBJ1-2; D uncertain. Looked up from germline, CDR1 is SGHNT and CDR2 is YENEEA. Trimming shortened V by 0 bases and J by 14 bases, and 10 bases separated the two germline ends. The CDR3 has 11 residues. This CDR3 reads CASSLDQGRTF. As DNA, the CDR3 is TGTGCCAGCAGCTTAGATCAAGGGAGAACCTTC.

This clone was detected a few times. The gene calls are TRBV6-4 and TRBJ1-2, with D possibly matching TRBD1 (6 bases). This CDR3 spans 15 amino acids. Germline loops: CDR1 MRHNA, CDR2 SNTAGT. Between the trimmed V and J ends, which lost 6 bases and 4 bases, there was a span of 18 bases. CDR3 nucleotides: TGTGCCAGCAGCCCCGGGGGGGCCGGTTCCTATGGCTACACCTTC. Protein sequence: CASSPGGAGSYGYTF.